The clone carrying this T cell receptor (beta chain) has a handful of counts. This entry comes from a study of blood T cell repertoires in COVID-19. In the study overall: Some COVID-19 samples were acute and others convalescent; all came from the United States, Italy and Spain.

Sequencing used immunoSEQ multiplex PCR; TCRdb keeps in-frame clones, though not all of them. The sample has 400,000 or so clones, around 87% seen once. The CDR3 sequence is 12 residues long. Germline CDR1 is SEHNR and CDR2 is FQNEAQ (reference sequence). Trimming took 4 bases from V and 7 from J, leaving 7 bases between them. The chain joins TRBV7-9 to TRBJ2-2; D may be TRBD2 (5 bases). The sample was peripheral blood. The TCR sequence derives from a human donor in a cohort sampled during active COVID-19. The CDR3 sequence: CASSSGSGELFF. The CDR3 DNA reads TGTGCCAGCAGCTCGGGGAGCGGGGAGCTGTTTTTT.